Included here is one TCR beta chain sequence, with context. The CDR3 length is 13 residues. Germline-derived CDR1 and CDR2 are SQVTM and ANQGSEA. Trimming shortened V by 3 bases and J by 9 bases, and 15 bases separated the two germline ends. The data originate from a study of blood T cell repertoires in COVID-19. This table comes from immunoSEQ multiplex PCR, and its TCRdb copy is limited to in-frame clones, with some not included. Of more than 300,000 clones in the sample, more than 70% are singletons; the top ten hold roughly 1.7%. The receptor was derived from a young woman with COVID-19, enrolled during active disease. What was sequenced was peripheral blood. The chain uses TRBV29-1 and TRBJ2-1, with a tentative D call TRBD2 (7 bases). The CDR3 spells CSVERGRGIEQFF. Written as DNA, the CDR3 is TGCAGCGTTGAGAGAGGGAGGGGGATTGAGCAGTTCTTC.